The clone carrying this T cell receptor (beta chain) was counted ten times or more. The antigen is unknown. The length of the CDR3 is 14 residues. Germline CDR1 is SGHVS and CDR2 is FQNEAQ. With V trimmed by 3 bases and J by 4 bases, 2 bases remained unmatched. Researchers took RNA transcripts and amplified the TCR beta CDR3 regions from them. First-round RT-PCR with HTBI primers amplified the TCR CDR3 region. Each CDR3 protein gets one entry after TCRdb re-called the multiplex PCR reads with MiXCR. The sample lists more than 300,000 distinct CDR3 sequences; about a fifth were seen once. This entry belongs to a study of T cells in Graves' hyperthyroidism and ophthalmopathy. Whole-study context: Peripheral blood sampling occurred at initial diagnosis, before any treatment. Study-level points and caveats: A median 6.5 months before onset, the model predicted ophthalmopathy.

The sequenced sample consisted of blood. This TCR was sampled from a young man with Graves' ophthalmopathy. The chain recombines TRBV7-8 with TRBJ1-2; 10 positions match TRBD1. The CDR3 sequence: CASSFRTGGYGYTF. The CDR3 DNA reads as TGTGCCAGCAGCTTCCGGACAGGGGGCTATGGCTACACCTTC. Looking up the rest from reference TRBV7-8 and TRBJ1-2 gives the full variable domain: GAGVSQSPRYKVAKRGQDVALRCDPISGHVSLFWYQQALGQGPEFLTYFQNEAQLDKSGLPSDRFFAERPEGSVSTLKIQRTQQEDSAVYLCASSFRTGGYGYTFGSGTRLTVV.